A single count supports the clone carrying this T cell receptor beta chain. Losses at the gene ends were 7 bases for V and 0 bases for J; bases not matched to a gene: 4. The germline CDR1 and CDR2 sequences are MGHDK and SYGVNS. The CDR3 is made up of 14 amino acids. The sample belongs to a study of blood T cell repertoires in COVID-19. Study-wide context: Sample material is recorded as cDNA or gDNA derived from T cells, B-cell-depleted T cells, or PBMCs.

Libraries were prepared by immunoSEQ multiplex PCR; TCRdb keeps only in-frame clonotypes and omits some of them. The table has some 390,000 clones, around 87% seen once. The clonotype originates from a woman aged 55-70 years with COVID-19, enrolled during active disease. The chain combines TRBV25-1 with TRBJ2-3; 7 bases align to TRBD2. Specimen: peripheral blood. In nucleotides, the CDR3 is TGTGCCAGCAAAGCGGGGCTCAGCACAGATACGCAGTATTTT. Its translation: CASKAGLSTDTQYF.